The 2 T cell receptor beta chains below come from one sample, sequenced in a study of STAT5B mutations in CD4+ large granular lymphocyte leukemia. Sequenced by immunoSEQ multiplex PCR; TCRdb stores in-frame clones only, minus some. The sample holds roughly 40,000 clones, around 86% seen once. Material: CD4+ T cells from blood buffy coats. All receptors come from a human donor in good health.

The chain is built from TRBV2 and TRBJ2-3; no definite D call. CDR1 and CDR2 (germline): SNHLY, FYNNEI. Trimming removed 4 bases from V and 3 bases from J, with 8 bases in between. The CDR3 runs to 13 residues. The CDR3 DNA reads as TGTGCCAGCAGTGCCGAGAGGACAGATACGCAGTATTTT. Translated: CASSAERTDTQYF.

This clone was picked up one time. This sequence joins TRBV6-5 and TRBJ2-1, with 8 bases lining up with TRBD2. Germline V gene lookup returns CDR1 MNHEY and CDR2 SVGAGI. After removal of 6 bases from V and 4 bases from J, the junction contained 8 bases not matched to a gene. The CDR3 length is 15 residues. The CDR3 DNA reads as TGTGCCAGCAGCTTGGGACTAGAAGATTACAATGAGCAGTTCTTC. It specifies CASSLGLEDYNEQFF.